This T cell receptor (beta chain) was identified in a study of response to subunit inactivated influenza vaccine. Study-wide points: New T cells are recruited in small numbers by each seasonal influenza vaccination, according to the authors' suggestion.

TCRdb reprocessed the RT-PCR reads with MiXCR, giving one entry per CDR3 protein. The sample comprises about 700,000 distinct CDR3 sequences, around a sixth of which are singletons, and around 10% rests with the top ten. This clonotype was observed a handful of times. The target antigen is unknown. The CDR3 is 14 residues long. J was trimmed by 6 bases and V by 4 bases; bases with no gene match: 5. Germline CDR1 and CDR2: DFQATT and SNEGSKA (reference sequence). The genes are TRBV20-1 and TRBJ1-6; 8 positions agree with TRBD1. The receptor was isolated from a man between 50 and 59 years old who received an inactivated influenza vaccine. Sample: PBMCs from blood, taken approximately 13 days after vaccination. The CDR3: CSATTGEPNSPLHF. The CDR3 DNA reads TGCAGTGCTACGACAGGGGAGCCTAATTCACCCCTCCACTTT.